One T cell receptor beta chain is described in this entry. As processed by the authors: How many nucleated cells were present was estimated from reference gene primer amplification. Assay: immunoSEQ multiplex PCR; the TCRdb copy retains only in-frame clones and omits some. That table gives V, J and clone size, and the DNA gave D and trimming. The data show roughly 80,000 clones, more than 70% seen once. The entry originates in a study of blood T cell repertoires in COVID-19. Deletions cut 6 bases from V and 5 bases from J, with 13 bases between. This CDR3 has 13 amino acids. Germline lookup yields CDR1 SGHTA and CDR2 FQGNSA.

Sequencing used peripheral blood. The clonotype originates from a woman in her sixties or seventies with acute or convalescent COVID-19. The chain couples TRBV7-2 to TRBJ2-5; D gene uncertain. The CDR3 is CASRNPGLETQYF. The CDR3, as DNA: TGTGCCAGCAGAAACCCCGGTTTGGAGACCCAGTACTTC.